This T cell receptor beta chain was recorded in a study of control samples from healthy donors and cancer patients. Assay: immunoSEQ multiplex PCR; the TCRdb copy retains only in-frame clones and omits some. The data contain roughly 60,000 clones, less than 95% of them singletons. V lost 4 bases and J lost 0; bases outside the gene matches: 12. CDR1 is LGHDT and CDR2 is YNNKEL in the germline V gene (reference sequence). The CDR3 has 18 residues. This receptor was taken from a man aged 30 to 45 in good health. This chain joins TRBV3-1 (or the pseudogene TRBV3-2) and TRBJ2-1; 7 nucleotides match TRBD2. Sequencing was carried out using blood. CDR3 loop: CASSPFGGGGSSYNEQFF. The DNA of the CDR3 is TGTGCCAGCAGCCCGTTCGGTGGCGGGGGAAGCTCCTACAATGAGCAGTTCTTC.